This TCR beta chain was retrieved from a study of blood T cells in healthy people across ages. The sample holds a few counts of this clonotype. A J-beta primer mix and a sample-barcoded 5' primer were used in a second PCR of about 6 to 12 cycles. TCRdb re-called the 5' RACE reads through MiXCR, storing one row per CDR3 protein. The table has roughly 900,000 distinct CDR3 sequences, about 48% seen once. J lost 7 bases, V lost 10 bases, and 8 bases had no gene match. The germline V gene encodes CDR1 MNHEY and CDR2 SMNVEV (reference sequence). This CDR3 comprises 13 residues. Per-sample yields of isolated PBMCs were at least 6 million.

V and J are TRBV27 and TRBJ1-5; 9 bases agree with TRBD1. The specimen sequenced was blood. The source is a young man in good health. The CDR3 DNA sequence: TGTGCCACCTCCGGGACAGGGCGCCAGCCCCAGCATTTT. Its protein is CATSGTGRQPQHF.